These 30 T cell receptor beta chains came from one sample sequenced in a study of early T cells in non-severe SARS-CoV-2 infection. Each CDR3 protein is one row after TCRdb ran MiXCR on the 5' RACE reads. Here the sample spans some 57,000 distinct CDR3 sequences, roughly 10% being singletons. The sequencing sample was made of whole blood. These receptors were obtained from an adult who was a healthcare worker with PCR-confirmed SARS-CoV-2 infection or an uninfected control (not recorded which).

The sample holds many counts of this clonotype. J is TRBJ2-3 and V is TRBV20-1, with unresolved D. The germline CDR1 and CDR2 sequences are DFQATT and SNEGSKA (reference sequence). Trimming took off 0 bases at V and 7 bases at J, with 11 bases between the two ends. The CDR3 has 13 residues. DNA for the CDR3: TGCAGTGCTAGAGATGGTTCGTTGAATACGCAGTATTTT. This encodes CSARDGSLNTQYF.

In its sample, this clonotype was seen many times. The J gene is TRBJ2-3, the V gene TRBV29-1; TRBD1 matches at 10 bases. Germline V gene lookup returns CDR1 SQVTM and CDR2 ANQGSEA. The CDR3 covers 17 residues. V lost 4 bases to trimming and J lost 1 base; unmatched junction nucleotides: 11. This CDR3 reads CSVVPGQGTAGTDTQYF. DNA of the CDR3: TGCAGCGTTGTACCGGGACAGGGGACGGCTGGCACAGATACGCAGTATTTT.

This clonotype was observed a handful of times. The CDR3 sequence: CSASVGANTDTQYF. CDR3 in DNA: TGCAGTGCGAGTGTGGGGGCAAACACAGATACGCAGTATTTT. The gene calls are TRBV20-1 and TRBJ2-3, with D perhaps TRBD1 (6 bases). Looked up from germline, CDR1 is DFQATT and CDR2 is SNEGSKA (reference sequence). V shed 6 bases and J shed 2 bases, with 15 bases lying between them. The CDR3 runs 14 residues.

The chain couples TRBV27 to TRBJ2-7, with TRBD2 matching 7 bases. V was clipped by 6 bases and J by 0 bases; unmatched bases: 14. The CDR3 is 17 amino acids. CDR1 is MNHEY, CDR2 SMNVEV, per germline (reference sequence). CDR3 DNA sequence: TGTGCCAGCAGGCCATATATCCGGGACTACAACTCCTACGAGCAGTACTTC. This sequence encodes CASRPYIRDYNSYEQYF.

This clonotype was found a few times. This rearrangement joins TRBV7-9 to TRBJ1-6; TRBD1 might be the D (5 bases). The germline V gene encodes CDR1 SEHNR and CDR2 FQNEAQ (reference sequence). The V gene lost 0 bases and the J gene lost 5 bases, with 8 bases spanning the gap. This CDR3 contains 15 residues. The CDR3 DNA reads as TGTGCCAGCAGCTTAGCCGGGACGGATAATTCACCCCTCCACTTT. This gives the protein CASSLAGTDNSPLHF.

V and J are TRBV11-2 and TRBJ1-4; D remains unclear. The germline V gene has CDR1 SGHAT and CDR2 FQNNGV. The CDR3 is 13 amino acids. Trimming left V 5 bases short and J 3 bases short, with 7 bases between. The CDR3 bases are TGTGCCAGCAGCCGGGCCTCTAATGAAAAACTGTTTTTT. Translation gives CASSRASNEKLFF.

The chain joins TRBV7-2 to TRBJ1-1; D unresolved. Trimming left V 5 bases short and J 0 bases short, with 13 bases between. The CDR3 is made up of 15 amino acids. Germline V CDR1 and CDR2: SGHTA, FQGNSA. DNA of the CDR3: TGTGCCAGCAGCATCTCGAGTAGTTTGAACACTGAAGCTTTCTTT. Its translation: CASSISSSLNTEAFF.

Here the CDR3 reads CSVEGQVDEQYF. The CDR3 DNA sequence: TGCAGCGTTGAGGGACAGGTAGATGAGCAGTACTTC. The chain is built from TRBV29-1 and TRBJ2-7; 8 bases fit TRBD1. Germline V gene sequence: CDR1 SQVTM, CDR2 ANQGSEA. The CDR3 contains 12 residues. J lost 7 bases, V lost 3 bases, and 5 bases had no gene match.

The chain carries TRBV25-1 and TRBJ2-2; maybe TRBD1 (6 bases). There are 14 residues in the CDR3. Germline lookup yields CDR1 MGHDK and CDR2 SYGVNS. With 7 bases removed from V and 6 bases from J, the gap between germline ends came to 15 bases. CDR3 sequence reads: CASIPDRSPGELFF. For the CDR3, the DNA is TGTGCCAGCATTCCGGACAGAAGCCCCGGGGAGCTGTTTTTT.

The CDR3 here is CSVEDRGIGEETQYF. The CDR3 region has the DNA TGCAGCGTTGAAGATCGGGGTATAGGGGAAGAGACCCAGTACTTC. V usage is TRBV29-1 and J usage is TRBJ2-5; either TRBD1 or TRBD2 may fit D (5 bases each). The CDR3 is 15 amino acids. Germline V gene data show CDR1 as SQVTM and CDR2 as ANQGSEA. Trimming shortened V by 0 bases and J by 3 bases, and 14 bases separated the two germline ends.

This chain connects TRBV7-8 to TRBJ1-6; 8 positions agree with TRBD1. The V gene's germline CDR1 is SGHVS and CDR2 FQNEAQ. CDR3 size: 17 residues. The V segment lost 5 bases and the J segment 4 bases; nucleotides outside the gene matches: 10. This CDR3 is CASSPGQGPPYNSPLHF. The CDR3 DNA sequence: TGTGCCAGCAGCCCCGGACAGGGCCCACCTTATAATTCACCCCTCCACTTT. Combining the CDR3 with reference TRBV7-8 and TRBJ1-6 gives the whole variable domain GAGVSQSPRYKVAKRGQDVALRCDPISGHVSLFWYQQALGQGPEFLTYFQNEAQLDKSGLPSDRFFAERPEGSVSTLKIQRTQQEDSAVYLCASSPGQGPPYNSPLHFGNGTRLTVT.

This clonotype was found a few times. V and J are TRBV20-1 and TRBJ2-7; D is uncertain. The length of the CDR3 is 11 residues. V was pared by 1 base and J by 3 bases, with 4 bases between. Germline lookup yields CDR1 DFQATT and CDR2 SNEGSKA (reference sequence). CDR3 region: CSARVHYEQYF. The CDR3 region has the DNA TGCAGTGCTAGAGTCCACTACGAGCAGTACTTC.

This clonotype was detected only a few times. The rearrangement links TRBV6-6 to TRBJ1-5, with D unresolved. The CDR3 runs 12 residues. V dropped 2 bases and J dropped 6 bases, with 5 bases sitting between them. Germline V lookup: CDR1 MNHNY, CDR2 SVGAGI (reference sequence). As DNA, the CDR3 is TGTGCCAGCAGTTACAACAGTCAGCCCCAGCATTTT. Its protein is CASSYNSQPQHF.

To note about this clonotype: This may be a read error: a much more frequent sequence differs by one nucleotide. V and J are TRBV6-6 and TRBJ2-3; D gene ambiguous. The CDR3 runs 20 residues. Germline V gives CDR1 MNHNY, CDR2 SVGAGI (reference sequence). V was cut by 1 base and J by 0 bases, with 23 bases left in between. For the CDR3, the DNA is TGTGCCAGCAGTTACTGGCCCCAACTACCATATCACATTAGCACAGATACGCAGTATTTT. This codes for CASSYWPQLPYHISTDTQYF.

The table lists this clonotype with many counts. CDR3 sequence: CASSLWDRGSYGYTF. The DNA for the CDR3 is TGTGCCAGCAGCTTGTGGGACAGGGGTTCCTATGGCTACACCTTC. V is TRBV5-4 and J is TRBJ1-2, with TRBD1 matching 10 bases. Trimming at V came to 1 base and at J to 4 bases, leaving 4 bases not matched to a gene. Germline V CDR1 and CDR2: SGHNT, YYREEE (reference sequence). This CDR3 region has 15 residues.

In its sample, this clonotype was seen many times. The CDR3 nucleotides read TGCGCCAGCAGCCAAGAATGGCAGGGATTCTCGGATAATTCACCCCTCCACTTT. It is translated as CASSQEWQGFSDNSPLHF. V is TRBV4-1 and J is TRBJ1-6, with D possibly matching TRBD1 (5 bases). Germline CDR1 and CDR2: MGHRA and YSYEKL. The ends were cut back, 0 bases at V and 5 bases at J, with 17 bases in the middle. The CDR3 is made up of 18 amino acids.

This clonotype has a count of ten or more. The chain has TRBV21-1 and TRBJ2-5; the table's D call TRBD2 went unverified against the DNA. TRBV21-1 is shown as a pseudogene. The CDR3 runs 15 residues. In nucleotides, the CDR3 is TGTGCCAGCAGTGAGGAGCGGGAGGCTGAGGAGACCCAGTACTTC. Translating gives CASSEEREAEETQYF.

The chain couples TRBV18 to TRBJ2-2; D is uncertain. Germline V lookup: CDR1 KGHSH, CDR2 LQKENI. V was pared by 3 bases and J by 1 base, with 3 bases between. The CDR3 loop spans 13 amino acids. DNA of the CDR3: TGTGCCAGCTCACCTCTGAACACCGGGGAGCTGTTTTTT. Its translation is CASSPLNTGELFF.

The chain recombines TRBV27 with TRBJ2-3; D unclear. Germline V CDR1 and CDR2: MNHEY, SMNVEV (reference sequence). This CDR3 has 14 residues. V was trimmed by 4 bases and J by 2 bases, leaving 10 bases between them. In nucleotides, the CDR3 is TGTGCCAGCAGTTCATACGGGTACACAGATACGCAGTATTTT. Translated, it gives CASSSYGYTDTQYF.

This clonotype came up many times. DNA for the CDR3: TGCGCCAGCACCCTAACTAGCGGGAATACAGGCGAGCAGTACTTC. This sequence encodes CASTLTSGNTGEQYF. V gene TRBV5-1 combines with J gene TRBJ2-7; 10 nucleotides align to TRBD2. Germline V CDR1 and CDR2: SGHRS, YFSETQ. CDR3 size: 15 residues. V dropped 6 bases and J dropped 6; count of bases not matched to a gene: 12.

This clonotype was recorded many times. This rearrangement joins TRBV27 to TRBJ2-5; the match to TRBD1 covers 7 bases. This CDR3 is 15 amino acids long. Germline CDR1 reads MNHEY; CDR2 reads SMNVEV (reference sequence). Trimming cost V 0 bases and J 3 bases; bases outside gene matches: 4. The CDR3 coding sequence is TGTGCCAGCAGTTTATCGATGCAGGGGGAAGAGACCCAGTACTTC. It codes for CASSLSMQGEETQYF.

CDR3: CASSFGGQDVNYEQYF. CDR3 in DNA: TGCGCCAGCAGCTTCGGGGGACAGGATGTGAACTACGAGCAGTACTTC. This sequence joins TRBV5-1 and TRBJ2-7, with TRBD1 matching over 8 bases. CDR3 length: 16 residues. The V segment lost 2 bases and the J segment 3 bases; nucleotides outside the gene matches: 10. The germline V gene encodes CDR1 SGHRS and CDR2 YFSETQ.

Many counts were recorded for this clonotype. The chain recombines TRBV2 with TRBJ2-4; D may correspond to TRBD1 or TRBD2 (5 bases each). Trimming took off 4 bases at V and 6 bases at J, with 19 bases between the two ends. CDR1 is SNHLY, CDR2 FYNNEI, per germline. The CDR3 runs 16 residues. The CDR3 coding sequence is TGTGCCAGCAGTGGAGGGACCGCCGCGGAATTAAACATTCAGTACTTC. Translated: CASSGGTAAELNIQYF. Filled out from reference TRBV2 and TRBJ2-4, the complete variable domain reads EPEVTQTPSHQVTQMGQEVILRCVPISNHLYFYWYRQILGQKVEFLVSFYNNEISEKSEIFDDQFSVERPDGSNFTLKIRSTKLEDSAMYFCASSGGTAAELNIQYFGAGTRLSVL.

This clonotype has more than one count but fewer than ten. This chain joins TRBV9 and TRBJ2-7; 8 bases are shared with TRBD2. The V and J ends lost 4 bases and 4 bases, in that order; junction bases with no gene match: 7. Germline V lookup: CDR1 SGDLS, CDR2 YYNGEE. The CDR3 length is 14 residues. CDR3 coding DNA: TGTGCCAGCAGCCCGGGGGGGAGAGGGTACGAGCAGTACTTC. Residues: CASSPGGRGYEQYF.

The chain employs TRBV29-1 and TRBJ2-3; D is uncertain. Germline V CDR1 and CDR2: SQVTM, ANQGSEA. The CDR3 totals 11 residues. V was clipped by 7 bases and J by 9 bases, with 14 bases between them. The CDR3 DNA follows: TGCAGCGCCGAAAGAGACTGGACGCAGTATTTT. Translation gives CSAERDWTQYF.

There are a few counts of this clonotype. The V call is TRBV5-1, the J call TRBJ2-7; D gene ambiguous. Trimming stripped 0 bases from V and 0 bases from J, with 10 bases between. Germline V gives CDR1 SGHRS, CDR2 YFSETQ. The CDR3 is 15 residues long. The CDR3, as DNA: TGCGCCAGCAGCTTGGGTCAGGATAGCTCCTACGAGCAGTACTTC. As protein: CASSLGQDSSYEQYF.

V and J are TRBV29-1 and TRBJ2-5; no definite D call. CDR1 and CDR2 (germline): SQVTM, ANQGSEA. V was trimmed by 7 bases and J by 3 bases, leaving 9 bases between them. The CDR3 has 11 residues. Here the CDR3 reads CSAMIKETQYF. The CDR3, as DNA: TGCAGCGCCATGATTAAAGAGACCCAGTACTTC.

V and J are TRBV6-4 and TRBJ2-3, with TRBD1 as a possible D gene (6 bases). This CDR3 has 15 amino acids. Germline lookup yields CDR1 MRHNA and CDR2 SNTAGT. The germline V and J ends were trimmed by 0 bases and 2 bases, with 9 bases remaining between them. CDR3 loop: CASSDSGTPTDTQYF. Written as DNA, the CDR3 is TGTGCCAGCAGTGACTCCGGGACACCCACAGATACGCAGTATTTT.

This clonotype was seen at least ten times. The rearrangement joins TRBV11-2 to TRBJ2-7, with D possibly being TRBD1 (6 bases). Germline values: CDR1 SGHAT, CDR2 FQNNGV. V was clipped by 1 base and J by 4 bases, with 8 bases between them. The CDR3 sequence is 13 residues long. The CDR3 here is CASSLADRYEQYF. CDR3 in DNA: TGTGCCAGCAGCTTAGCGGACAGATACGAGCAGTACTTC. The whole variable domain, filled in from reference TRBV11-2 and TRBJ2-7, reads EAGVAQSPRYKIIEKRQSVAFWCNPISGHATLYWYQQILGQGPKLLIQFQNNGVVDDSQLPKDRFSAERLKGVDSTLKIQPAKLEDSAVYLCASSLADRYEQYFGPGTRLTVT.

V gene TRBV11-2 combines with J gene TRBJ2-4, with no clear D. CDR1 and CDR2 (germline): SGHAT, FQNNGV. V lost 4 bases, J lost 1 base, and 8 bases lay in between. CDR3 length: 14 amino acids. This CDR3 is CASSSTRAKNIQYF. CDR3 sequence (DNA): TGTGCCAGCAGCTCCACTCGGGCCAAAAACATTCAGTACTTC. Filled out from reference TRBV11-2 and TRBJ2-4, the complete variable domain reads EAGVAQSPRYKIIEKRQSVAFWCNPISGHATLYWYQQILGQGPKLLIQFQNNGVVDDSQLPKDRFSAERLKGVDSTLKIQPAKLEDSAVYLCASSSTRAKNIQYFGAGTRLSVL.